Given below is one TCR beta chain in context. Its antigen is undetermined. These data originate in a study of cytomegalovirus exposure and HLA in healthy donors. Study results and caveats: Available immune exposure information covered CMV serostatus only.

The PCR had 60 Vbeta and 13 Jbeta primers. This table comes from immunoSEQ multiplex PCR, and its TCRdb copy is limited to in-frame clones, with some not included. Its listing shows 200,000 to 250,000 clones. The CDR3 contains 16 residues. With 6 bases removed from V and 1 base from J, the gap between germline ends came to 19 bases. Per the germline V gene, CDR1 is MNHEY and CDR2 is SMNVEV (reference sequence). The rearrangement uses TRBV27 and TRBJ2-7, with D unresolved. The sequence derives from a girl aged 2-10 years in good health and CMV-seropositive. Sequencing was done on a sample of PBMCs. CDR3 sequence: CASSLSFSYRSYEQYF. The CDR3 nucleotides are TGTGCCAGCAGCCTTTCTTTTTCCTACCGTTCCTACGAGCAGTACTTC.